The 9 T cell receptor beta chains below were found in one sample sequenced in a study of blood T cell repertoires in COVID-19. The data were produced by immunoSEQ multiplex PCR, yet TCRdb's version contains in-frame clones alone and is incomplete. The table has 300,000 to 350,000 clones, approximately 89% seen once. The sample taken for sequencing was PBMCs or T cells enriched from blood (not recorded which). These receptors all stem from a man aged 25-40 years who had recovered from COVID-19.

The rearrangement links TRBV6-5 to TRBJ1-2; D unresolved. The V gene lost 2 bases and the J gene lost 2 bases, with 9 bases spanning the gap. Germline CDR1 is MNHEY and CDR2 is SVGAGI. This CDR3 comprises 14 residues. CDR3 DNA: TGTGCCAGCAGTTACGGGCAAGCCAACTATGGCTACACCTTC. Protein: CASSYGQANYGYTF.

The chain employs TRBV19 and TRBJ1-2; D not resolved. CDR1 is LNHDA, CDR2 SQIVND, per germline (reference sequence). Trimming shortened V by 1 base and J by 8 bases, and 11 bases separated the two germline ends. The CDR3 runs to 13 residues. Written as DNA, the CDR3 is TGTGCCAGTAGTATAGGTGAGGGTCGCGGCTACACCTTC. Amino acid sequence: CASSIGEGRGYTF. Looking up the rest from reference TRBV19 and TRBJ1-2 gives the full variable domain: DGGITQSPKYLFRKEGQNVTLSCEQNLNHDAMYWYRQDPGQGLRLIYYSQIVNDFQKGDIAEGYSVSREKKESFPLTVTSAQKNPTAFYLCASSIGEGRGYTFGSGTRLTVV.

This clone was found a few times. This chain uses TRBV6-5 with TRBJ1-1; D not certain. Germline CDR1 MNHEY, CDR2 SVGAGI. Trimming shortened V by 3 bases and J by 8 bases, and 7 bases separated the two germline ends. CDR3 length: 11 amino acids. The CDR3 nucleotides are TGTGCCAGCAGTTATGGAGGAGAAGCTTTCTTT. This codes for CASSYGGEAFF.

V is TRBV18 and J is TRBJ2-7; 15 bases map to TRBD2. V trimming: 0 bases; J trimming: 0 bases; junction bases outside the gene matches: 9. Germline V gives CDR1 KGHSH, CDR2 LQKENI. This CDR3 contains 20 residues. CDR3 in DNA: TGTGCCAGCTCACCACCCCTGGGACCGGGACTAGCGGGGGGCTCCTACGAGCAGTACTTC. The encoded protein is CASSPPLGPGLAGGSYEQYF.

The V call is TRBV9, the J call TRBJ2-1; D may be TRBD2 (6 bases). V lost 4 bases and J lost 7, with 18 bases in between. Germline CDR1 is SGDLS and CDR2 is YYNGEE. The CDR3 has 15 amino acids. The CDR3 DNA is TGTGCCAGCAGCCTGGGTGGCGTCGGGGGAAATGAGCAGTTCTTC. Amino acid sequence: CASSLGGVGGNEQFF.

The chain is built from TRBV28 and TRBJ2-7, with unresolved D. The V end was cut by 6 bases, the J end by 5 bases, with 11 bases between. Germline-derived CDR1 and CDR2 are MDHEN and SYDVKM. CDR3 length: 12 amino acids. The DNA for the CDR3 is TGTGCCAGCAGCATGGGCAGGAACGAGCAGTACTTC. Protein product: CASSMGRNEQYF.

The chain employs TRBV5-1 and TRBJ1-3; D may be TRBD1 (5 bases). The CDR3 has 14 residues. Germline-derived CDR1 and CDR2 are SGHRS and YFSETQ. Trimming took off 4 bases at V and 1 base at J, with 9 bases between the two ends. The CDR3 DNA follows: TGCGCCAGCAGCCTAGGGGCATCTGGAAACACCATATATTTT. Protein product: CASSLGASGNTIYF.

CDR3 protein: CASSPPTHNEQFF. The CDR3 DNA follows: TGTGCCAGCAGCCCCCCAACTCACAATGAGCAGTTCTTC. The rearrangement joins TRBV5-4 to TRBJ2-1; D not certain. The CDR3 runs 13 residues. Germline V gene data show CDR1 as SGHNT and CDR2 as YYREEE (reference sequence). The ends were cut back, 4 bases at V and 5 bases at J, with 10 bases in the middle.

This chain links TRBV30 with TRBJ2-1; weak D call: TRBD2 (7 bases). Germline CDR1 and CDR2: GTSNPN and SVGIG (reference sequence). The CDR3 is 12 amino acids. Trimming pared 3 bases from V and 8 bases from J, leaving 11 bases between. The CDR3, as DNA: TGTGCCTGGAGCCTGGGGGGGCATGAGCAGTTCTTC. Protein sequence: CAWSLGGHEQFF.